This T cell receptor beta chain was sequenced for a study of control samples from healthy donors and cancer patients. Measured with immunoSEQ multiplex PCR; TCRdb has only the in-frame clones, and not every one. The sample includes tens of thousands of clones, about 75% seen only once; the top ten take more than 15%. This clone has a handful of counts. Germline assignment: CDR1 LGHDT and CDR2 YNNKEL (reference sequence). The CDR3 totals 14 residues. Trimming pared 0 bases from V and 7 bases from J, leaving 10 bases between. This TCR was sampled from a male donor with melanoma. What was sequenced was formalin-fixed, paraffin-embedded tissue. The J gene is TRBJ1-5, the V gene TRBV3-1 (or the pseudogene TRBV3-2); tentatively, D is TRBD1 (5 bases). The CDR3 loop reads CASSQEVGTQPQHF. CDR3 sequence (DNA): TGTGCCAGCAGCCAAGAGGTTGGGACCCAGCCCCAGCATTTT.